The 25 T cell receptor delta chains below were found in one sample sequenced in a study of gamma-delta T cells after stem cell transplantation. TCRdb reanalyzed the RT-PCR reads using CATT. The data hold under 2,500 delta-chain clones, with roughly 4.8% observed a single time. Sequenced: gamma-delta T cells. These receptor sequences come from a human donor. It is not recorded whose cells these are; they may come from a transplant donor.

This clone rates as medium-sized. The sample contains more than one DNA sequence encoding this CDR3. The chain employs TRDV2 and TRDJ1, with a tentative D call TRDD3 (5 bases). The CDR3 loop spans 16 amino acids. The ends were cut back, 0 bases at V and 0 bases at J, with 13 bases in the middle. The V gene's germline CDR1 is GEAIGNYY and CDR2 EKD. CDR3 nucleotides: TGTGCCTGTGACACCGTCGGGGGCCTGTACACCGATAAACTCATCTTT. Translation gives CACDTVGGLYTDKLIF.

Notes on this clone: A far larger clone is one nucleotide away, so this likely arose from a read error. Other DNA sequences within the sample encode an identical CDR3. This chain joins TRDV2 and TRDJ1, with TRDD3 identical over 9 bases. Germline V gene data show CDR1 as GEAIGNYY and CDR2 as EKD. Trimming removed 7 bases from V and 0 bases from J; junction bases left unmatched: 11. This CDR3 comprises 16 residues. Written as DNA, the CDR3 is TGTGCCTGCGATCCCTTACTGGGGGAATACACCGATAAACTCATCTTT. Its translation: CACDPLLGEYTDKLIF.

This clone has a handful of counts. TCRdb assigns this DNA the protein of a much larger clone, which departs from its translation at residue 5; this likely reflects a read error, and the protein shown comes from translating the DNA. V gene TRDV2 combines with J gene TRDJ1, with 11 bases fitting TRDD3. Per the germline V gene, CDR1 is GEAIGNYY and CDR2 is EKD. This CDR3 has 18 residues. The J segment lost 2 bases and the V segment lost 3 bases, leaving 13 bases of the junction unmatched. CDR3 sequence reads: CACDAVDGGYAGTDKLIF. As DNA, the CDR3 is TGTGCCTGTGACGCCGTTGATGGGGGATACGCAGGGACCGATAAACTCATCTTT.

This clone counts as medium-sized. A far larger clone lies a single base away; this is likely a read error. The same CDR3 arises from other DNA sequences in this sample as well. Here the CDR3 DNA reads TGTGCTTGTGACACCCTCCACCGTACTGGGGGATCCACCGATAAACTCATCTTT. Amino acid sequence: CACDTLHRTGGSTDKLIF. The chain is built from TRDV2 and TRDJ1, with 10 nucleotides matching TRDD3. CDR3 length: 18 amino acids. CDR1 is GEAIGNYY, CDR2 EKD, per germline.

As to this clone: A single base is all that separates this from a far larger clone, so a read error is likely. This sample includes further DNA sequences coding for the same CDR3. This chain joins TRDV2 and TRDJ1; 7 bases align to TRDD3. CDR3 length: 23 residues. Germline V CDR1 and CDR2: GEAIGNYY, EKD. Trimming took 3 bases from V and 0 from J; bases not matched to a gene: 30. This chain's CDR3 is CACDSIPEAGGYAGQGYTDKLIF. The CDR3 DNA sequence: TGTGCCTGTGACTCCATTCCCGAGGCTGGGGGGTACGCAGGTCAGGGGTACACCGATAAACTCATCTTT.

Only a few counts were recorded for this clone. TCRdb has a much larger clone's protein, which differs at residue 12 from the translation of this DNA, likely because of a read error; what is shown is the protein translated from the DNA. The chain has TRDV2 and TRDJ1; 11 bases are shared with TRDD3. The germline gives CDR1 GEAIGNYY, CDR2 EKD. This CDR3 region has 15 residues. Here the CDR3 DNA reads TGTGCCTGTGACTCCCTGGGGGATACAACCGATAACCTCATCTTT. Translating gives CACDSLGDTTDNLIF.

A few counts support this clone. A single base separates this from a much larger clone, so it may be a read error. Other DNA sequences of this sample code for an identical CDR3. V is TRDV2 and J is TRDJ1, with 7 bases matching TRDD3. The CDR3 is 19 amino acids. Germline assignment: CDR1 GEAIGNYY and CDR2 EKD. Losses at the gene ends were 0 bases for V and 2 bases for J; bases not matched to a gene: 17. The CDR3 DNA is TGTGCCTGTGACACCGTAAGAGGGATACTTCCAACTTGGACCGATAAACTCATCTTT. This translates into CACDTVRGILPTWTDKLIF.

This clone was observed a few times. A far larger clone is one base from this, pointing to a likely read error. Other DNA variants within this sample encode the same CDR3. The J gene is TRDJ1, the V gene TRDV2; TRDD3 agrees at 9 bases. This CDR3 spans 19 amino acids. Germline V gene lookup returns CDR1 GEAIGNYY and CDR2 EKD. V lost 0 bases, J lost 3 bases, and 16 bases stayed unmatched. This CDR3 reads CACDTVRGILSTWADKLIF. The CDR3 nucleotides are TGTGCCTGTGACACCGTGAGGGGGATACTTTCAACTTGGGCCGATAAACTCATCTTT.

Note on this clone: A far larger clone is off by one base, so a read error is likely. The same CDR3 arises from other DNA sequences in this sample as well. The J gene is TRDJ1, the V gene TRDV2; D remains unclear. The germline gives CDR1 GEAIGNYY, CDR2 EKD. This CDR3 region has 15 residues. The CDR3 spells CACDTVGLPIGKLIF. CDR3 DNA sequence: TGTGCCTGTGACACCGTAGGACTGCCCATAGGGAAACTTATCTTT.

By share of the sample, this clone is large (0.1 to 1%). The chain carries TRDV2 and TRDJ1, with 12 nucleotides matching TRDD3. The V gene end was trimmed by 3 bases and the J gene end by 3 bases; junction bases not matched to a gene: 4. This CDR3 has 15 residues. Looked up from germline, CDR1 is GEAIGNYY and CDR2 is EKD. CDR3 in amino acids: CACDVLGDTSDKLIF. Here the CDR3 DNA reads TGTGCCTGTGACGTACTGGGGGATACATCCGATAAACTCATCTTT.

This clone showed up just a few times. The likely explanation is a read error, given a far larger clone one base away. The same CDR3 arises from other DNA sequences in this sample as well. V and J are TRDV2 and TRDJ1, with D perhaps matching TRDD3 (5 bases). V was pared by 3 bases and J by 1 base, with 14 bases between. Germline CDR1 and CDR2: GEAIGNYY and EKD. This CDR3 region has 15 residues. The CDR3 protein is CACDPVGDTTDKLIF. The CDR3 bases are TGTGCCTGTGACCCGGTGGGAGATACCACCGATAAACTCATCTTT.

In its sample, this clone was seen a few times. Only one base separates this from a far larger clonotype, so it likely reflects a read error. The chain carries TRDV2 and TRDJ1; 13 bases are shared with TRDD3. The V segment lost 5 bases and the J segment 0 bases; nucleotides outside the gene matches: 26. Germline values: CDR1 GEAIGNYY, CDR2 EKD. The CDR3 has 23 residues. CDR3 sequence: CACAPIPLPTTGGYGPHTDKLIF. Here the CDR3 DNA reads TGTGCCTGTGCCCCTATACCACTTCCTACAACTGGGGGATACGGGCCGCACACCGATAAACTCATCTTT.

This clone is termed large. For the CDR3, the DNA is TGTGCCTGTGACACGCTGGGGGACCAAAACACCGATAAACTCATCTTT. Its protein product is CACDTLGDQNTDKLIF. The chain joins TRDV2 to TRDJ1, with 8 bases identical to TRDD3. The CDR3 spans 16 residues. Per germline, CDR1 GEAIGNYY and CDR2 EKD. Trimming took 1 base from V and 0 from J; bases not matched to a gene: 6.

Relative to its sample, this clone is large. Mismatch with germline at one junction end may stem from a read error. In the same sample, other DNA sequences code for this CDR3. This rearrangement joins TRDV2 to TRDJ1; TRDD3 aligns across 7 bases. Per germline, CDR1 GEAIGNYY and CDR2 EKD. The length of the CDR3 is 15 residues. CDR3 coding DNA: TGTGCCCGTGACTCTCTACTGGGGACCTCCGATAAACTCATCTTT. This sequence encodes CARDSLLGTSDKLIF.

This clone is medium-sized. This sequence joins TRDV2 and TRDJ1; 7 bases align to TRDD3. Germline-derived CDR1 and CDR2 are GEAIGNYY and EKD. Trimming cost V 3 bases and J 0 bases; bases outside gene matches: 6. The CDR3 covers 15 residues. CDR3 residues: CACDPLGVHTDKLIF. CDR3 in DNA: TGTGCCTGTGACCCCCTGGGGGTTCACACCGATAAACTCATCTTT.

This clone is categorized as large (0.1 to 1%). Other DNA sequences within the sample encode an identical CDR3. The gene calls are TRDV2 and TRDJ1; D call uncertain. CDR1 and CDR2 (germline): GEAIGNYY, EKD. Between the trimmed V and J ends, which lost 2 bases and 0 bases, there was a span of 21 bases. The CDR3 extends over 18 amino acids. CDR3 DNA: TGTGCCTGTGACAGCGTACTGACCCCAAGTGAGTACACCGATAAACTCATCTTT. Translated, it gives CACDSVLTPSEYTDKLIF.

Worth noting for this clone: TCRdb lists the protein of a much larger clone for this DNA, which differs at residue 4, so this is likely a read error; the protein given here is translated from the DNA itself. The chain carries TRDV2 and TRDJ1; tentative D call: TRDD3 (5 bases). This CDR3 spans 16 amino acids. Trimming shortened V by 5 bases and J by 1 base, and 19 bases separated the two germline ends. Germline V lookup: CDR1 GEAIGNYY, CDR2 EKD. The CDR3 DNA reads as TGTGCCTGTGGCCCCTCACTGGTAGACCCCACCGATAAACTCATCTTT. It yields the protein CACGPSLVDPTDKLIF.

This clone showed up just a few times. The protein TCRdb gives is from a much larger clone and does not agree with this DNA's translation at residue 15, likely a read error; the protein shown here comes from the DNA. This chain links TRDV2 with TRDJ1, with TRDD3 matching 12 bases. This CDR3 has 17 amino acids. The germline V gene has CDR1 GEAIGNYY and CDR2 EKD. Here the CDR3 reads CACDTLGDTKGTDKPIF. CDR3 nucleotide sequence: TGTGCCTGTGACACACTGGGGGATACTAAGGGCACCGATAAACCCATCTTT.

This clone has more than one count but fewer than ten. The chain links TRDV2 to TRDJ1, with 7 bases fitting TRDD3. The CDR3 totals 16 residues. V was clipped by 4 bases and J by 0 bases; unmatched bases: 10. Germline CDR1 is GEAIGNYY and CDR2 is EKD. The CDR3 DNA reads TGTGCCTGTGATTTACTGGGGCACCAGAACACCGATAAACTCATCTTT. Translation gives CACDLLGHQNTDKLIF.

As regards this clone: This likely traces to a read error, being one base from a far larger clone. This sample includes further DNA sequences coding for the same CDR3. The V call is TRDV2, the J call TRDJ1, with 7 nucleotides matching TRDD3. With V trimmed by 0 bases and J by 4 bases, 16 bases remained unmatched. The length of the CDR3 is 18 residues. Germline values: CDR1 GEAIGNYY, CDR2 EKD. The CDR3: CACDTVSGGPPLGDKLIF. The CDR3 DNA reads as TGTGCCTGTGACACCGTGTCTGGGGGCCCCCCTCTGGGCGATAAACTCATCTTT.

On this clone itself: The protein in TCRdb stems from a much larger clone and differs at residue 9 from this DNA's translation, likely a read error; here the protein is translated from the DNA. The CDR3 sequence is CACDTILGYTSWDTRQMFF. In DNA form, the CDR3 reads TGTGCCTGTGACACAATACTGGGGTATACCTCCTGGGACACCCGACAGATGTTTTTC. The chain has TRDV2 and TRDJ3, with TRDD3 matching over 7 bases. The CDR3 is 19 amino acids. J was trimmed by 0 bases and V by 1 base; bases with no gene match: 8. Germline V CDR1 and CDR2: GEAIGNYY, EKD.

This clone turned up a few times. The V and J genes are TRDV2 and TRDJ1, with a weak D call TRDD3 (6 bases). The V and J ends lost 0 bases and 3 bases respectively, with 10 bases between them. Germline-derived CDR1 and CDR2 are GEAIGNYY and EKD. The length of the CDR3 is 14 residues. CDR3 residues: CACDTLGTSDKLIF. The DNA for the CDR3 is TGTGCCTGTGACACCCTGGGGACCTCCGATAAACTCATCTTT.

This clone was recorded a few times. A read error likely explains this, since a far larger clone differs by one base. This same CDR3 is encoded by further DNA sequences in the sample. The chain uses TRDV2 and TRDJ1; TRDD3 matches at 9 bases. In germline, CDR1 is GEAIGNYY, CDR2 EKD. The CDR3 has 17 amino acids. The DNA of the CDR3 is TGTGCCTGTGACTCCGTGATGGGGGATAGGGGCACCGATAAACTCATCTTC. Translation: CACDSVMGDRGTDKLIF.

This clone was counted a few times. For this DNA, TCRdb reports the protein of a much larger clone, which diverges at residue 11, most likely from a read error; the protein presented here is translated directly from the DNA. CDR3 loop: CACDTLSGSSRDTRQMFF. In DNA form, the CDR3 reads TGTGCCTGTGACACCTTAAGTGGGAGTTCCCGGGACACCCGACAGATGTTTTTC. The chain combines TRDV2 with TRDJ3; D is uncertain. The CDR3 sequence is 18 residues long. CDR1 is GEAIGNYY and CDR2 is EKD in the germline V gene. Trimming left V 0 bases short and J 5 bases short, with 16 bases between.

This clone has more than one count but fewer than ten. The TCRdb record carries a much larger clone's protein, which differs from this DNA's translation at residue 7; a read error is the likely cause, and the protein listed here is the DNA translation. The chain carries TRDV2 and TRDJ1, with D possibly being TRDD3 (5 bases). In germline, CDR1 is GEAIGNYY, CDR2 EKD. This CDR3 is 17 amino acids long. V lost 7 bases to trimming and J lost 0 bases, with 23 bases between them. In nucleotides, the CDR3 is TGTGCCTGCGATAGGCTACGGGGGCACCAGAACACCGATAAACTCATCTTT. Amino acid sequence: CACDRLRGHQNTDKLIF.